The 14 T cell receptor beta chains reported below all come from one sample, sequenced in a study of blood T cell repertoires in COVID-19. Only in-frame clones appear in the TCRdb table, and some are missing; sequencing was by immunoSEQ multiplex PCR. The sample lists roughly 230,000 clones; 90% were seen once. Sequencing input: peripheral blood. The receptors were sampled from a woman in her sixties with COVID-19, enrolled during active disease.

The V call is TRBV6-4, the J call TRBJ2-3; D possibly corresponds to TRBD1 (5 bases). From germline, CDR1 is MRHNA and CDR2 SNTAGT. V dropped 5 bases and J dropped 6 bases, with 18 bases sitting between them. CDR3 length: 15 residues. The CDR3 DNA is TGTGCCAGCAGTTCCGGACAAGGGGAAGGGGATACGCAGTATTTT. This codes for CASSSGQGEGDTQYF.

V is TRBV18 and J is TRBJ2-7; D possibly corresponds to TRBD1 (6 bases). CDR1 is KGHSH and CDR2 is LQKENI in the germline V gene. Trimming took off 4 bases at V and 2 bases at J, with 12 bases between the two ends. This CDR3 is built from 14 residues. The CDR3 nucleotides are TGTGCCAGCTCACGGGACACGTATGCCTACGAGCAGTACTTC. This gives the protein CASSRDTYAYEQYF.

The chain is built from TRBV9 and TRBJ2-7; D uncertain. This CDR3 is 13 amino acids long. The V gene's germline CDR1 is SGDLS and CDR2 YYNGEE. The V end was cut by 0 bases, the J end by 1 base, with 5 bases between. CDR3 sequence: CASSVATSYEQYF. CDR3 coding DNA: TGTGCCAGCAGCGTAGCTACGTCCTACGAGCAGTACTTC.

This chain joins TRBV25-1 and TRBJ2-1; 9 nucleotides align to TRBD1. This CDR3 region has 16 residues. The V segment lost 1 base and the J segment 7 bases; nucleotides outside the gene matches: 8. CDR1 is MGHDK and CDR2 is SYGVNS in the germline V gene. The CDR3 DNA reads as TGTGCCAGCAGTGAATTGGCGTTGGACAGGGGTAATGAGCAGTTCTTC. Amino acid sequence: CASSELALDRGNEQFF.

The J gene is TRBJ2-1, the V gene TRBV19; 9 nucleotides align to TRBD1. This CDR3 is 14 amino acids long. CDR1 is LNHDA and CDR2 is SQIVND in the germline V gene (reference sequence). Unmatched junction bases numbered 6, after V lost 5 bases and J lost 7 bases. The CDR3, as DNA: TGTGCCAGTAGTTACCCGGGACAGGGTAATGAGCAGTTCTTC. Encoded protein: CASSYPGQGNEQFF.

The gene calls are TRBV4-1 and TRBJ1-2; possibly TRBD1 for D (6 bases). The germline gives CDR1 MGHRA, CDR2 YSYEKL. The CDR3 has 14 residues. V was pared by 5 bases and J by 7 bases, with 17 bases between. CDR3 sequence (DNA): TGCGCCAGCAGCTTACAGGGTGCTAATTTTGGCTACACCTTC. Residues: CASSLQGANFGYTF.

The CDR3 spells CASSSQGDTEAFF. The CDR3 coding sequence is TGCGCCAGCAGCTCCCAAGGGGACACTGAAGCTTTCTTT. The chain carries TRBV5-1 and TRBJ1-1, with D maybe TRBD1 (5 bases). The V end lost 3 bases, the J end lost 3 bases, and 9 bases lay between the germline ends. Germline V CDR1 and CDR2: SGHRS, YFSETQ. The CDR3 is made up of 13 amino acids. The entire variable domain, with the rest obtained from reference TRBV5-1 and TRBJ1-1, is as follows: KAGVTQTPRYLIKTRGQQVTLSCSPISGHRSVSWYQQTPGQGLQFLFEYFSETQRNKGNFPGRFSGRQFSNSRSEMNVSTLELGDSALYLCASSSQGDTEAFFGQGTRLTVV.

A remark on this clone: This CDR3 is also generated by other DNA sequences in the sample. The chain has TRBV19 and TRBJ1-5; TRBD1 is a possible D gene (5 bases). CDR3 size: 14 residues. Germline V gene data show CDR1 as LNHDA and CDR2 as SQIVND (reference sequence). Trimming removed 3 bases from V and 2 bases from J, with 8 bases in between. Here the CDR3 DNA reads TGTGCCAGTAGTATTACAGGAGGCAATCAGCCCCAGCATTTT. Translated: CASSITGGNQPQHF.

The J gene is TRBJ1-1, the V gene TRBV4-3, with a weak D call TRBD1 (5 bases). The CDR3 is 15 amino acids. The germline V gene has CDR1 LGHNA and CDR2 YSLEER. Trimming took 0 bases from V and 5 from J, leaving 13 bases between them. The CDR3, as DNA: TGCGCCAGCAGCCAAGAGAAGGGGTTAAGGACTGAAGCTTTCTTT. This codes for CASSQEKGLRTEAFF.

The chain employs TRBV2 and TRBJ1-5; maybe TRBD1 (6 bases). The CDR3 sequence is 15 residues long. V lost 2 bases and J 6 bases, leaving 14 bases between the germline ends. The germline V gene has CDR1 SNHLY and CDR2 FYNNEI. CDR3 bases: TGTGCCAGCAGTGAAAGGTCAGGGGAGACTCAGCCCCAGCATTTT. Encoded protein: CASSERSGETQPQHF.

The chain couples TRBV7-2 to TRBJ1-5; D gene uncertain. The CDR3 length is 13 residues. Germline values: CDR1 SGHTA, CDR2 FQGNSA. Trimming removed 1 base at V and 7 bases at J, with 8 bases between. The CDR3 reads CASSLETGQPQHF. The DNA of the CDR3 is TGTGCCAGCAGCTTAGAAACGGGGCAGCCCCAGCATTTT.

The chain has TRBV6-5 and TRBJ1-2; D is perhaps TRBD1 (6 bases). CDR1 and CDR2 from the germline V gene are MNHEY and SVGAGI. This CDR3 has 14 residues. V gave up 6 bases and J gave up 5 bases, with 16 bases separating them. The CDR3 loop is CASREGGPPYGYTF. CDR3 in DNA: TGTGCCAGCAGGGAGGGGGGGCCCCCGTATGGCTACACCTTC.

V and J are TRBV19 and TRBJ2-4, with D tentatively TRBD1 (5 bases). V lost 5 bases to trimming and J lost 3 bases, with 11 bases between them. There are 14 residues in the CDR3. CDR1 LNHDA and CDR2 SQIVND come from the germline V gene (reference sequence). In nucleotides, the CDR3 is TGTGCCAGTAGTTGGGGCTACGGCAAAAACATTCAGTACTTC. It yields the protein CASSWGYGKNIQYF.

The chain recombines TRBV18 with TRBJ2-7; D may be TRBD1 (5 bases). The V end was cut by 5 bases, the J end by 5 bases, with 10 bases between. Germline V gene lookup returns CDR1 KGHSH and CDR2 LQKENI. The CDR3 consists of 12 residues. CDR3 bases: TGTGCCAGCTCAGAGAACAGGAACGAGCAGTACTTC. Its protein product is CASSENRNEQYF.